The clone carrying this T cell receptor (beta chain) was observed once. Its matching antigen is unknown. The data were obtained in a study of cytomegalovirus exposure and HLA in healthy donors. Study-wide background: The use of the same platform for the 110 or so validation repertoires and the roughly 700 first-cohort repertoires was reported by a later analysis. Regarding the study as a whole: Specificity of a few CMV-associated chains for CMV antigens was verified in vitro. In the 120 validation repertoires, approximately 94% of cluster scores exceeded 0, per a later analysis.

Sequencing used immunoSEQ multiplex PCR; TCRdb keeps in-frame clones, though not all of them. The table includes around 220,000 clones, about 90% detected once. CDR1 and CDR2 from the germline V gene are LNHNV and YYDKDF (reference sequence). V was clipped by 3 bases and J by 4 bases, with 21 bases between them. The CDR3 sequence is 17 residues long. This chain connects TRBV15 to TRBJ1-2, with D perhaps TRBD1 (5 bases). This TCR derives from a woman aged 18 to 35 in good health and CMV-seronegative. Specimen: PBMCs. The CDR3 is CATSRDNGPPYAYGYTF. The CDR3 coding sequence is TGTGCCACCAGCAGGGACAACGGCCCACCATACGCCTATGGCTACACCTTC.